This TCR beta chain is from a study of blood T cell repertoires in COVID-19. Study information: Nucleic acid was either cDNA or gDNA, and it came from T cells, B-cell-depleted T cells, or PBMCs.

V was cut by 1 base and J by 1 base, with 7 bases left in between. This CDR3 region has 15 residues. CDR1 and CDR2 from the germline V gene are SGHTA and FQGTGA. Original handling: The authors estimated nucleated cell counts from reference gene primer amplification. Sequenced by immunoSEQ multiplex PCR; TCRdb stores in-frame clones only, minus some. Clone size and the V and J calls come from that table; the DNA yielded D and trimming. The sample has roughly 220,000 clones, about four fifths seen once. The sequence derives from a woman aged 25 to 39 who had recovered from COVID-19. The V and J genes are TRBV7-3 and TRBJ2-2; perhaps TRBD1 as D (5 bases). The sample was peripheral blood. CDR3 coding DNA: TGTGCCAGCAGCTTAAATACAGGGAACACCGGGGAGCTGTTTTTT. Encoded protein: CASSLNTGNTGELFF.